This T cell receptor (beta chain) was identified during a study of blood T cells in healthy people across ages. Germline V CDR1 and CDR2: SEHNR, FQNEAQ (reference sequence). The CDR3 sequence is 11 residues long. V was pared by 7 bases and J by 8 bases, with 8 bases between. A J-beta primer mix and a sample-barcoded 5' primer were used in a second PCR of roughly 6 to 12 cycles. TCRdb re-analysed the 5' RACE reads in MiXCR, keeping a single row per CDR3 protein. The sample lists some 690,000 distinct CDR3 sequences, 22% seen once, with around a fifth in the top ten. The chain employs TRBV7-9 and TRBJ2-2; no firm D call. The receptor comes from a man between 65 and 85 years old in good health. The sample was blood. The CDR3 region is CASNIPGELFF. The CDR3 DNA sequence: TGTGCCAGCAATATTCCGGGGGAGCTGTTTTTT. Full variable domain (remainder filled in from reference TRBV7-9 and TRBJ2-2): DTGVSQNPRHKITKRGQNVTFRCDPISEHNRLYWYRQTLGQGPEFLTYFQNEAQLEKSRLLSDRFSAERPKGSFSTLEIQRTEQGDSAMYLCASNIPGELFFGEGSRLTVL.